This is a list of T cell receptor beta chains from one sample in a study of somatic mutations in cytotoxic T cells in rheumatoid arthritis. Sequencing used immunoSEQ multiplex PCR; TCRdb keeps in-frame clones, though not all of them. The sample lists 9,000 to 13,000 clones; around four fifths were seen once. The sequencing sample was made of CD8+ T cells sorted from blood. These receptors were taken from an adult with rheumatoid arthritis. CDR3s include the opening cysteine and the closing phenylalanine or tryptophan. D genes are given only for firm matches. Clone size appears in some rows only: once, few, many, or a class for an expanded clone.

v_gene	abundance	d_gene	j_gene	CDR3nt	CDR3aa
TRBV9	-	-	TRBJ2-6	TGTGCCAGCAGCGTAGTCGCACACTCTGGGGCCAACGTCCTGACTTTC	CASSVVAHSGANVLTF
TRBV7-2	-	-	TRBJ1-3	TGTGCCAGCAGCTCTCCAGGGTTTCTCTCTGGAAACACCATATATTTT	CASSSPGFLSGNTIYF
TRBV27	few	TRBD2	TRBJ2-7	TGTGCCAGCAGTCCTCTAGCGGAAACCTGGGAGCAGTACTTC	CASSPLAETWEQYF
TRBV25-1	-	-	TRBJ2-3	TGTGCCAGCAGTTCAGGGCCAGATACGCAGTATTTT	CASSSGPDTQYF
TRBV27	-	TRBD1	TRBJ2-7	TGTGCCAGCAGCCCGACAGGGGGCGCGATCTACGAGCAGTACTTC	CASSPTGGAIYEQYF
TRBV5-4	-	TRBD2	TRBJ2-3	TGTGCCAGCAGCTTGTACGAGCGGGGAAGCACAGATACGCAGTATTTT	CASSLYERGSTDTQYF
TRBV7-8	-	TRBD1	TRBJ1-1	TGTGCCAGCAGCGAGGACAGGGGGTGGTCGAACACTGAAGCTTTCTTT	CASSEDRGWSNTEAFF
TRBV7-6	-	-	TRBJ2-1	TGTGCCAGCACCCCGGGATCCCTAGCCTACAATGAGCAGTTCTTC	CASTPGSLAYNEQFF
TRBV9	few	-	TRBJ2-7	TGTGCCAGCAGCGGGTCTTCAAACTCCTACGAGCAGTACTTC	CASSGSSNSYEQYF
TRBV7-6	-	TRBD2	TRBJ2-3	TGTGCCAGCAGCCCCAAACGGGGGGGAGATACGCAGTATTTT	CASSPKRGGDTQYF
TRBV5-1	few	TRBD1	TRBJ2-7	TGCGCCAGCAGCTCCAGGGGGACAGGGTACTACGAGCAGTACTTC	CASSSRGTGYYEQYF
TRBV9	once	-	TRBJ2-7	TGTGCCAGCAGCCCCCAACCCGCCCTCGAGCAGTACTTC	CASSPQPALEQYF
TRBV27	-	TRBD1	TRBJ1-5	TGTGCCAGCAGTTTAGCCAGGGGGCACGGTCAGCCCCAGCATTTT	CASSLARGHGQPQHF
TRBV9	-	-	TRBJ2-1	TGTGCCAGCAGCGTAGGAATTCACAATGAGCAGTTCTTC	CASSVGIHNEQFF
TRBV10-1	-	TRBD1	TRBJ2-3	TGCGCCAGCAGTGGGAGCGGACAGGGGTTTGATACGCAGTATTTT	CASSGSGQGFDTQYF
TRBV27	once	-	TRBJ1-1	TGTGCCAGCAGTTACAGGGTGAACACTGAAGCTTTCTTT	CASSYRVNTEAFF
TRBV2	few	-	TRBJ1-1	TGTGCCAGCCAGGGAGGGGTGAACACTGAAGCTTTCTTT	CASQGGVNTEAFF
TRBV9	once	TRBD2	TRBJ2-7	TGTGCCAGCAGCCCTAGCGGGGCAGCCTACGAGCAGTACTTC	CASSPSGAAYEQYF
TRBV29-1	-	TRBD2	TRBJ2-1	TGCAGCGTCCTACTAGCGGGTGACTACTACAATGAGCAGTTCTTC	CSVLLAGDYYNEQFF
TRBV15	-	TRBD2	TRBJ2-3	TGTGCCTCTTCGGCGGGGGGAAGCACAGATACGCAGTATTTT	CASSAGGSTDTQYF
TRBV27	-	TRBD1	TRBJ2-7	TGTGCCAGCAGTTTTGGGACAGCGATATACGAGCAGTACTTC	CASSFGTAIYEQYF
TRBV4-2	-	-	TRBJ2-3	TGTGCCAGCAGCCACGCACTAGCTCGGGCAGATACGCAGTATTTT	CASSHALARADTQYF
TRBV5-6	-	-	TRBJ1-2	TGTGCCAGCAGCTCCGGGGGCCGAAACTATGGCTACACCTTC	CASSSGGRNYGYTF
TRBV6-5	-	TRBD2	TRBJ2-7	TGTGCCAGCAGTTACTCGATCGGGAGGGCTGGGGAGCAGTACTTC	CASSYSIGRAGEQYF
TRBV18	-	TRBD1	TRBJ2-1	TGTGCCAGCTCATCAGGGACAGGGGTACACAATGAGCAGTTCTTC	CASSSGTGVHNEQFF
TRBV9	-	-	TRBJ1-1	TGTGCCAGCAGTATCGGGTCCACGGGCACTGAAGCTTTCTTT	CASSIGSTGTEAFF
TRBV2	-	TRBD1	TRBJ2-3	TGTGCCAGCGGGGGACAGGGATTAGCAGATACGCAGTATTTT	CASGGQGLADTQYF
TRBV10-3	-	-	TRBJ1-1	TGTGCCATCAGTGAGTCGCAGGGGTCCGGCACTGAAGCTTTCTTT	CAISESQGSGTEAFF
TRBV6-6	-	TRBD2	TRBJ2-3	TGTGCCAGCAGACCTACTAGCGGGGGTACAGATACGCAGTATTTT	CASRPTSGGTDTQYF
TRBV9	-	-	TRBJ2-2	TGTGCCAGCAGCGTAGAGGCCGGGGAGCTGTTTTTT	CASSVEAGELFF
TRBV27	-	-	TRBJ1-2	TGTGCCAGCAGTCCAAAAGAGGGAAACTATGGCTACACCTTC	CASSPKEGNYGYTF
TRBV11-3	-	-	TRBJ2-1	TGTGCCAGCAGCTTCCCGGCAGGGGAGCAGTTCTTC	CASSFPAGEQFF
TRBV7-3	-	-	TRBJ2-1	TGTGCCAGCAGCCGCGGAGTGGCTCTTACCAGGAATGAGCAGTTCTTC	CASSRGVALTRNEQFF
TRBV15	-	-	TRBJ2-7	TGTGCCACCAGCACCACGGACAGTTATCACTACGAGCAGTACTTC	CATSTTDSYHYEQYF
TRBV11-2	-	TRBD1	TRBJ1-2	TGTGCCAGCAGCTTATTTGGTCTTGACAGGGTATATGGCTACACCTTC	CASSLFGLDRVYGYTF
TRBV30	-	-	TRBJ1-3	TGTGCCTGGAGTATACTCACAGGGCCTGGAAACACCATATATTTT	CAWSILTGPGNTIYF
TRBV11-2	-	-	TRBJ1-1	TGTGCCAGCAGCGGAGGGCAGCCACTGGGCACTGAAGCTTTCTTT	CASSGGQPLGTEAFF
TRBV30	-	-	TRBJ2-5	TGTGCCTGGAGTGTACTTATCGGGGGCGGGACCCCCTTCCCTCAAGAGACCCAGTACTTC	CAWSVLIGGGTPFPQETQYF
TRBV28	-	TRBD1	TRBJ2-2	TGTGCCAGCAATATCCAGACAGGGGTGACCGGGGAGCTGTTTTTT	CASNIQTGVTGELFF
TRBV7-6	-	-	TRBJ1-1	TGTGCCAGCAGCCGGGGCGGGACTGAAGCTTTCTTT	CASSRGGTEAFF
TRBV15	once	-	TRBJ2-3	TGTGCCACCAGCAGACTACCAGGGATTAGCACAGATACGCAGTATTTT	CATSRLPGISTDTQYF